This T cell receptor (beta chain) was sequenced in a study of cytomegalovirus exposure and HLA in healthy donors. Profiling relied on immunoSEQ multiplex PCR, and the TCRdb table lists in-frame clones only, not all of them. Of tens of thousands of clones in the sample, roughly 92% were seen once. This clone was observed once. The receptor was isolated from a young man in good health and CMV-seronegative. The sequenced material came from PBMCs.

The CDR3 spells CATSRTVQETQYF. As DNA, the CDR3 is TGTGCCACCAGCAGGACAGTCCAAGAGACCCAGTACTTC. The V and J genes are TRBV15 and TRBJ2-5, with D possibly being TRBD1 (5 bases). CDR1 LNHNV and CDR2 YYDKDF come from the germline V gene (reference sequence). Trimming removed 3 bases at V and 1 base at J, with 6 bases between. The CDR3 runs to 13 residues.